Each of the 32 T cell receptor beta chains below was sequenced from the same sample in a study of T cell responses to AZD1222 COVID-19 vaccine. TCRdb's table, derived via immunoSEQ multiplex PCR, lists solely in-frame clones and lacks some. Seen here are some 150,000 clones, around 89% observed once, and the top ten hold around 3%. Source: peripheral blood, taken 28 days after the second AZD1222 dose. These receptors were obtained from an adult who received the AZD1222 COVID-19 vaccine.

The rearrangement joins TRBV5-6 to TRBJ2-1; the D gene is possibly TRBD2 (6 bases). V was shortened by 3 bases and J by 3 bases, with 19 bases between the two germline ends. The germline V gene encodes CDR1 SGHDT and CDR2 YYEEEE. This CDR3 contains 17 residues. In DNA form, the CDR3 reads TGTGCCAGCAGCTCCCCGCCTCGAGCGGGCTTCTACAATGAGCAGTTCTTC. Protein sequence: CASSSPPRAGFYNEQFF.

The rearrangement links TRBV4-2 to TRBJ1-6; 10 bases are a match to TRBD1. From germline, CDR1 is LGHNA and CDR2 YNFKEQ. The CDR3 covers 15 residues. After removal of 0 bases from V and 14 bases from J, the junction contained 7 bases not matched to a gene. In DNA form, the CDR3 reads TGTGCCAGCAGCCAAGATCTACAGGGGACAGGGGCCCTCCACTTT. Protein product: CASSQDLQGTGALHF.

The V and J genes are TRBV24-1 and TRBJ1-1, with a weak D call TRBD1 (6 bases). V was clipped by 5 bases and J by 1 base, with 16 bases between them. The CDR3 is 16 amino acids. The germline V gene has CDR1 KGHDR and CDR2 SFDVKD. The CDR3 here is CATSAPGVKGNTEAFF. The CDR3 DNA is TGTGCCACCAGTGCCCCAGGGGTAAAAGGGAACACTGAAGCTTTCTTT.

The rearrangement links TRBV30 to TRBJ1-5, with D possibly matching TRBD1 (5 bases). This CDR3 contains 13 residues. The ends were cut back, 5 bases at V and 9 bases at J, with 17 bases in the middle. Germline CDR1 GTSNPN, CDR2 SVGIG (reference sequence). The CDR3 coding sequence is TGTGCCTGGGCCCGAGGGGAGGAGCGGCCCCAGCATTTT. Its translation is CAWARGEERPQHF.

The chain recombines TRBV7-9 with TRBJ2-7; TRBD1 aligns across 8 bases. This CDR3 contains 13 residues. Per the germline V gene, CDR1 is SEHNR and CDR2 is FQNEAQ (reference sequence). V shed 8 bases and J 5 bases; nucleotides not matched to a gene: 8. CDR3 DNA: TGTGCCAGCCGCTACACAGGGGGAAACGAGCAGTACTTC. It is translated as CASRYTGGNEQYF.

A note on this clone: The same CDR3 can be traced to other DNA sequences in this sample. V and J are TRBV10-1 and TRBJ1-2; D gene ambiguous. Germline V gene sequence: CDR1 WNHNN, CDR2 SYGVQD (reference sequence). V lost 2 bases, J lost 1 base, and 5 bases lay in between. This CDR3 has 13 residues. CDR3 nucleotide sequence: TGCGCCAGCAGTGAGGGGGTTAACTATGGCTACACCTTC. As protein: CASSEGVNYGYTF.

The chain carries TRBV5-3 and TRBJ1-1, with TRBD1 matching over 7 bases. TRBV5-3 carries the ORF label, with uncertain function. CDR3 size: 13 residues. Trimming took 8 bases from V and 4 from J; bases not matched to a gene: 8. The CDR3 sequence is CARTHRGSTEAFF. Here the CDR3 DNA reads TGTGCCAGGACTCACAGGGGATCCACTGAAGCTTTCTTT.

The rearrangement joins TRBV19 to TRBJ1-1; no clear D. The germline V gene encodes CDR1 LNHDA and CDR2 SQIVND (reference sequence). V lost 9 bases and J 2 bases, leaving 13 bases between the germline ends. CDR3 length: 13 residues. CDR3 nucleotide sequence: TGTGCCAGCCTGACGAGCATTAACACTGAAGCTTTCTTT. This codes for CASLTSINTEAFF.

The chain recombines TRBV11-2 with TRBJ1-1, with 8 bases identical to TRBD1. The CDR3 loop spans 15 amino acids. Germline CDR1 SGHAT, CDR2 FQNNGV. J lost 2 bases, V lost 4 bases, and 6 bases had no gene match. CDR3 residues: CASSSSDRANTEAFF. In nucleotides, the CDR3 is TGTGCCAGCAGCTCGTCGGACAGGGCTAACACTGAAGCTTTCTTT.

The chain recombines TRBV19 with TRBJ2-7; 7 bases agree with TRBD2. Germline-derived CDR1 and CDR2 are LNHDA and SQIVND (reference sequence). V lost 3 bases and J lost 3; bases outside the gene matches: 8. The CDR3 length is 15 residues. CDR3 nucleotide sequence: TGTGCCAGTAGTATTGGAGGGACTATGTTCTACGAGCAGTACTTC. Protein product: CASSIGGTMFYEQYF.

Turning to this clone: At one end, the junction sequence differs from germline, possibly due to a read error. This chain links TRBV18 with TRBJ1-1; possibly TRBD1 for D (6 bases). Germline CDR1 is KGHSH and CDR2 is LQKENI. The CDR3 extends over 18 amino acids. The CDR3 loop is CASSPDPPQDRVNTEAFF. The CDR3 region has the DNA TGTGCCAGCTCACCAGACCCACCTCAGGACAGAGTGAATACTGAAGCTTTCTTT.

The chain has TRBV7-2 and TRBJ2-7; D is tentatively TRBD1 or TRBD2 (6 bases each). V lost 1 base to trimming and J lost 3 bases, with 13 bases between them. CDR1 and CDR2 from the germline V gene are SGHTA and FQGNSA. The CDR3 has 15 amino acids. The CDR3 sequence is CASSLDGGVYYEQYF. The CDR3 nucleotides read TGTGCCAGCAGCTTAGACGGGGGCGTCTACTACGAGCAGTACTTC.

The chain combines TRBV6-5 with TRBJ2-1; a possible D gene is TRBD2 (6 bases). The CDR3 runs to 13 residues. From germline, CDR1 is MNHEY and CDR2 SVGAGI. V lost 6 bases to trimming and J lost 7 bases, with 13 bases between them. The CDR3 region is CASRSGTWNEQFF. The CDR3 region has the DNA TGTGCCAGCAGGTCCGGGACTTGGAATGAGCAGTTCTTC.

CDR3 in amino acids: CASSPRGWGEETQYF. CDR3 in DNA: TGTGCCAGCAGCCCCCGGGGTTGGGGCGAGGAGACCCAGTACTTC. The rearrangement uses TRBV9 and TRBJ2-5; D may correspond to TRBD1 or TRBD2 (5 bases each). V gave up 4 bases and J gave up 5 bases, with 18 bases separating them. This CDR3 is built from 15 residues. CDR1 and CDR2 from the germline V gene are SGDLS and YYNGEE.

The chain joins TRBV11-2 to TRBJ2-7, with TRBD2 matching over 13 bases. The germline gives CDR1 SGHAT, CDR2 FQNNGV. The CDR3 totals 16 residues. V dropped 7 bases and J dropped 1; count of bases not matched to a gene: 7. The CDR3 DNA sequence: TGTGCCAGCACGGTGGGACTAGCGGGATCTTCCTACGAGCAGTACTTC. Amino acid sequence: CASTVGLAGSSYEQYF.

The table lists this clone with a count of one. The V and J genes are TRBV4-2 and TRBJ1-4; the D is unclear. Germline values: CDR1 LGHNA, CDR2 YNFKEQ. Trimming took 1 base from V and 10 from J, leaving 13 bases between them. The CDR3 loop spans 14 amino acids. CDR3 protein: CASSQVPVSGKLFF. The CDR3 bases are TGTGCCAGCAGCCAAGTGCCCGTTAGTGGAAAACTGTTTTTT.

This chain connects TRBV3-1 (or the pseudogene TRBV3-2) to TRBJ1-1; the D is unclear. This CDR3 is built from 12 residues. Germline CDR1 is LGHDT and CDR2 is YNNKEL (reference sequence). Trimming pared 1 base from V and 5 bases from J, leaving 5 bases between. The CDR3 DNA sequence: TGTGCCAGCAGCCAAGGGGTAACTGAAGCTTTCTTT. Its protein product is CASSQGVTEAFF.

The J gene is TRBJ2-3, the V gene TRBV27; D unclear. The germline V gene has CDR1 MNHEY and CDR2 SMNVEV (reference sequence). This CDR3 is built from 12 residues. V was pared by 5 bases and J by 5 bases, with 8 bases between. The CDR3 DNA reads TGTGCCAGCAGTGCCGACGGAGATACGCAGTATTTT. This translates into CASSADGDTQYF.

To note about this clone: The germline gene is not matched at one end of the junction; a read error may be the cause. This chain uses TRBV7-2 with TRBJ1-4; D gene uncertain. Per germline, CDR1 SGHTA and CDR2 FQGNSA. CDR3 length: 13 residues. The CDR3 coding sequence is TGTGCCAGCAGCCTGCGAATAGACACATTAAGAACCTTT. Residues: CASSLRIDTLRTF.

CDR3 sequence reads: CASSLAQTGYTF. DNA for the CDR3: TGTGCCAGCAGTTTAGCGCAGACAGGCTACACCTTC. The chain is built from TRBV28 and TRBJ1-2; D is ambiguous. Trimming stripped 2 bases from V and 8 bases from J, with 9 bases between. CDR1 and CDR2 from the germline V gene are MDHEN and SYDVKM. This CDR3 comprises 12 residues.

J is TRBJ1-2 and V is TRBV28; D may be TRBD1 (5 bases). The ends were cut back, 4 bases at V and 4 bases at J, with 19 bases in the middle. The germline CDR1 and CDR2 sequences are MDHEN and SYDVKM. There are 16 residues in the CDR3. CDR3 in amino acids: CASSSKMIFGGYGYTF. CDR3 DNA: TGTGCCAGCAGTTCGAAGATGATATTCGGGGGCTATGGCTACACCTTC.

CDR3 loop: CASSSPILLAQYF. DNA of the CDR3: TGTGCCAGCAGCTCACCGATCCTTTTAGCGCAGTATTTT. The rearrangement links TRBV7-2 to TRBJ2-3; D remains unclear. The CDR3 has 13 residues. V lost 4 bases and J lost 10, with 15 bases in between. The germline gives CDR1 SGHTA, CDR2 FQGNSA.

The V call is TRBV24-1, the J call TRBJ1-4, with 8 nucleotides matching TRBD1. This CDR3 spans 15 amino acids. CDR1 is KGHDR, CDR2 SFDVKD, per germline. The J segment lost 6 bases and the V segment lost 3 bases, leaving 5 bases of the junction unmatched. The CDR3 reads CATSDSGQGDEKLFF. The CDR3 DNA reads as TGTGCCACCAGTGATAGCGGACAGGGTGATGAAAAACTGTTTTTT.

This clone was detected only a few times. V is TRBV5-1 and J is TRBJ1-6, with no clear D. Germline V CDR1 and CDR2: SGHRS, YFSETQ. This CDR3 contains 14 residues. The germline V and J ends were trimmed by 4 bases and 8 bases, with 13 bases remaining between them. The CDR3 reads CASSHRAGDSPLHF. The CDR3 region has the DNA TGCGCCAGCAGCCACCGGGCCGGGGATTCACCCCTCCACTTT. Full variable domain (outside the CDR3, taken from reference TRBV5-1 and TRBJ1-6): KAGVTQTPRYLIKTRGQQVTLSCSPISGHRSVSWYQQTPGQGLQFLFEYFSETQRNKGNFPGRFSGRQFSNSRSEMNVSTLELGDSALYLCASSHRAGDSPLHFGNGTRLTVT.

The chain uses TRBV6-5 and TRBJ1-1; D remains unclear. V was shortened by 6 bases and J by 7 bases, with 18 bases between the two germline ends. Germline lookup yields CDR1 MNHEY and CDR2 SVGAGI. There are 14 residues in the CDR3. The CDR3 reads CASRMVPGFGEAFF. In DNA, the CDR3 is TGTGCCAGCAGAATGGTTCCGGGCTTCGGTGAAGCTTTCTTT.

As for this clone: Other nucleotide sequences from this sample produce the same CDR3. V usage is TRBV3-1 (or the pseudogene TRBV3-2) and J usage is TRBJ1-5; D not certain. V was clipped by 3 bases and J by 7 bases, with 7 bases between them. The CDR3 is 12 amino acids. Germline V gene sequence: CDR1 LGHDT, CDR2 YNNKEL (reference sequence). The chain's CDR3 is CASSQGGQPQHF. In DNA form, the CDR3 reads TGTGCCAGCAGCCAGGGTGGGCAGCCCCAGCATTTT.

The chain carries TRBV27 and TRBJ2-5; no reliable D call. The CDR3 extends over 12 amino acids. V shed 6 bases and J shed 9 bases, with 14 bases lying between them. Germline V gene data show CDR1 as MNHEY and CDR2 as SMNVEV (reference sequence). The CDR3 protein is CASSPLLGAQYF. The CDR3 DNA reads TGTGCCAGCAGCCCCCTTCTGGGCGCCCAGTACTTC.

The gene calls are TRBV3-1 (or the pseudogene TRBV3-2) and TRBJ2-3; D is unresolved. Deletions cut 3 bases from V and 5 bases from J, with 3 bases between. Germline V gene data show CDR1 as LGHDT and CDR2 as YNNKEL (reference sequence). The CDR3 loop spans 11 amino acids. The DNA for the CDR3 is TGTGCCAGCAGCCATCTAGATACGCAGTATTTT. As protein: CASSHLDTQYF.

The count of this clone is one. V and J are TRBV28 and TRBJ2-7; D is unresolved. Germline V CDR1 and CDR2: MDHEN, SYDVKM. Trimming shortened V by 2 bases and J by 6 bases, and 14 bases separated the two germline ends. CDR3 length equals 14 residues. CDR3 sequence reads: CASSLTYSRSEQYF. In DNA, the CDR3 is TGTGCCAGCAGTTTAACTTATAGTAGAAGCGAGCAGTACTTC.

The CDR3 loop is CAWRGTEHQPQHF. In nucleotides, the CDR3 is TGTGCCTGGAGGGGGACAGAGCACCAGCCCCAGCATTTT. The chain carries TRBV30 and TRBJ1-5, with TRBD1 matching 7 bases. CDR1 is GTSNPN, CDR2 SVGIG, per germline (reference sequence). The CDR3 is 13 amino acids. Trimming at V came to 3 bases and at J to 7 bases, leaving 6 bases not matched to a gene. The complete variable domain, with remaining parts taken from reference TRBV30 and TRBJ1-5, reads SQTIHQWPATLVQPVGSPLSLECTVEGTSNPNLYWYRQAAGRGLQLLFYSVGIGQISSEVPQNLSASRPQDRQFILSSKKLLLSDSGFYLCAWRGTEHQPQHFGDGTRLSIL.

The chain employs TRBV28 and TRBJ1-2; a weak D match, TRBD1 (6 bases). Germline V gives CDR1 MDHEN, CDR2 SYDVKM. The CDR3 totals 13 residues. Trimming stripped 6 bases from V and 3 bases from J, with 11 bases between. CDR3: CASRQGIDYGYTF. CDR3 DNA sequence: TGTGCCAGCAGACAGGGTATCGACTATGGCTACACCTTC.

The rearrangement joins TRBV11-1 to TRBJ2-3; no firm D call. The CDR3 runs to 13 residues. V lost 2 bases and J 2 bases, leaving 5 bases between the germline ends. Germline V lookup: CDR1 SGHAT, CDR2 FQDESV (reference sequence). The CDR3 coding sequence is TGTGCCAGCAGCTTAACAATCACAGATACGCAGTATTTT. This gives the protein CASSLTITDTQYF.